The clone carrying this T cell receptor (beta chain) was recorded a few times. Its specificity is not known. Eligibility required adulthood, ileal or ileocolonic Crohn's disease and indicated ileocolonic resection. The entry originates in a study of T cell repertoires in ileal Crohn's disease. Study information: Patients had a median roughly 8-year disease duration, and less than 40% were active smokers. Study-wide points: Clonal expansions were more frequent in active smokers than non-smokers at surgery. Mucosal expansions were suggested to be mainly CD8 T cells.

The method was immunoSEQ multiplex PCR; TCRdb's version includes in-frame clones alone and lacks a portion of them. Of about 14,000 clones detected, less than 85% appear once; the ten largest clones hold over 4.5%. The V end lost 5 bases, the J end lost 8 bases, and 12 bases lay between the germline ends. Germline assignment: CDR1 SEHNR and CDR2 FQNEAQ (reference sequence). The CDR3 has 12 residues. The V and J genes are TRBV7-9 and TRBJ1-1, with D perhaps TRBD1 (5 bases). The sequencing sample was made of ileal tissue. This receptor was obtained from an adult with Crohn's disease. The CDR3 DNA is TGTGCCAGCAGCCCTCGGGGCTGGGAAGCTTTCTTT. It yields the protein CASSPRGWEAFF.